This entry concerns a single T cell receptor (beta chain). This entry comes from a study of blood T cell repertoires in COVID-19. As for the study in general: Nucleic acid was either cDNA or gDNA, and it came from T cells, B-cell-depleted T cells, or PBMCs.

Original data processing: Amplified reference gene primers provided the basis for estimating nucleated cell counts. Libraries were prepared by immunoSEQ multiplex PCR; TCRdb keeps only in-frame clonotypes and omits some of them. V, J and clone size are taken as reported in that table, and D and trimming were inferred from the DNA itself. The repertoire holds under 200,000 clones, with 70% to 90% as singletons. There are 10 residues in the CDR3. The clonotype comes from a man aged 55-75 years with active or convalescent COVID-19. The sequencing sample was made of peripheral blood. The V gene is TRBV21-1, the J gene TRBJ1-2; the table names TRBD1, a call not compared with the DNA. TRBV21-1 is reported as a pseudogene. As DNA, the CDR3 is TGTGCCAGCAGCATCAATGGCTACACCTTC. Translating it yields CASSINGYTF.